A selection of T cell receptor beta chains follows, all from one sample in a study of T-cell reconstitution after alpha-beta-depleted transplantation in children. TCRdb called the PCR reads again in MiXCR, with one record for every CDR3 protein. Seen here are about 90,000 distinct CDR3 sequences, roughly 16% observed once, and the top ten hold around 20%. The specimen was PBMCs, mostly from graft donor cells, collected 180 days after TCRalphabeta/CD19-depleted stem cell transplant. The receptor source for this set is a male patient aged 2 to 9 who had a stem cell transplant for acute lymphoblastic leukemia, so the T cells may come from the graft donor. CDR3s include the opening cysteine and the closing phenylalanine or tryptophan. Each record gives: V gene, J gene, CDR3 protein.

>TRBV20-1|TRBJ1-1
CSARIHGMNTEAFF
>TRBV7-8|TRBJ2-1
CASSSWNRGRVDEQFF
>TRBV20-1|TRBJ2-5
CSARRTDQETQYF
>TRBV7-9|TRBJ2-1
CASSSDRGQFF
>TRBV16|TRBJ2-1
CASSPTGGGYNEQFF
>TRBV15|TRBJ2-7
CATSRGGAGKAINEQYF
>TRBV4-1|TRBJ1-6
CASSQDAGQNIQAPLHF
>TRBV5-6|TRBJ2-3
CASSFISRTDTQYF
>TRBV29-1|TRBJ1-3
CSVEVSGNTIYF
>TRBV5-8|TRBJ2-2
CASSRGQGVPTGELFF
>TRBV3-1|TRBJ2-3
CASSQRSYRPDTQYF
>TRBV7-2|TRBJ2-3
CASSLVGTAHPDTQYF
>TRBV4-2|TRBJ2-7
CASGRGPLCEQYF
>TRBV20-1|TRBJ2-3
CSARAERGGDTQYF
>TRBV7-9|TRBJ2-1
CASSYVGGAYEQFF
>TRBV3-1|TRBJ2-1
CASSPSYGGDNEQFF
>TRBV20-1|TRBJ2-7
CSARRPYEYEQYF
>TRBV4-1|TRBJ2-1
CASSQDGRGGDNEQFF
>TRBV7-9|TRBJ1-1
CASSLGTANTEAFF
>TRBV7-9|TRBJ1-2
CASSLGAGNYGYTF
>TRBV7-2|TRBJ2-1
CASSLAGSAYNEQFF
>TRBV4-3|TRBJ2-2
CASSLTTDTGELFF
>TRBV15|TRBJ2-7
CATTPGQGISEQYF
>TRBV5-1|TRBJ2-1
CASRTSGGAFF
>TRBV12-3/TRBV12-4|TRBJ1-1
CASNPQQNTEAFF
>TRBV6-5|TRBJ2-1
CASSYNDEQFF
>TRBV27|TRBJ1-4
CASSFSGKLFF
>TRBV6-1|TRBJ1-3
CASSEWDGSGNTIYF
>TRBV7-9|TRBJ2-7
CASSADGYYEQYF
>TRBV11-1|TRBJ2-5
CASSALGPLTGAGKETQYF
>TRBV6-5|TRBJ2-1
CASSLGQSGNEQFF
>TRBV6-5|TRBJ2-7
CASSYSRDAFYEQYF
>TRBV7-9|TRBJ2-1
CASSLVGSGDYNEQFF
>TRBV6-5|TRBJ2-5
CASSSPGTGETQYF
>TRBV18|TRBJ2-3
CASSPVAGGSTDTQYF
>TRBV12-3/TRBV12-4|TRBJ1-5
CASSPRGQQVNQPQHF
>TRBV5-5|TRBJ1-1
CASSWDRLVISAFF
>TRBV5-6|TRBJ2-7
CASSLSGESSYEQYF
>TRBV24-1|TRBJ2-1
CATSDPTGSSYNEQFF
>TRBV9|TRBJ2-1
CASSPRERSYNEQFF
>TRBV4-1|TRBJ1-1
CASSQDWGGPKTEAFF
>TRBV7-2|TRBJ1-5
CASSLAGAGLNQPQHF
>TRBV28|TRBJ2-7
CASSLSVRYEQYF
>TRBV20-1|TRBJ1-6
CSARVSSASPLHF
>TRBV4-1|TRBJ1-5
CASSLRDINQPQHF